This TCR beta chain emerged from a study of technical replicates of blood from a few donors. Libraries were prepared by immunoSEQ multiplex PCR; TCRdb keeps only in-frame clonotypes and omits some of them. The repertoire holds under 100,000 clones, with 90% to 97% as singletons. The sequence came from a human donor in good health. Sample: T cells isolated from PBMCs.

The CDR3 DNA reads TGTGCCAGCAGCTTAGTCGGGGGGGCCGGTAAGAGCTCCTACGAGCAGTACTTC. This gives the protein CASSLVGGAGKSSYEQYF. The chain combines TRBV11-3 with TRBJ2-7; TRBD2 matches 8 bases. The germline CDR1 and CDR2 sequences are SGHNT and YENEEA. The ends lost 1 base at V and 0 bases at J; junction bases unmatched: 11. The CDR3 length is 18 residues.